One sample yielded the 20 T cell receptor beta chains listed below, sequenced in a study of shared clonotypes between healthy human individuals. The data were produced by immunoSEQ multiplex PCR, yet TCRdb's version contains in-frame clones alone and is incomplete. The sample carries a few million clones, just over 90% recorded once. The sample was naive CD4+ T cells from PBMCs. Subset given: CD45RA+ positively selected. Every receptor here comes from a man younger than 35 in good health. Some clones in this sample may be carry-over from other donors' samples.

CDR3 residues: CASSLRLKETQYF. CDR3 nucleotide sequence: TGTGCCAGCTCACTCCGTCTGAAAGAGACCCAGTACTTC. The chain combines TRBV18 with TRBJ2-5, with D uncertain. CDR3 size: 13 residues. V was trimmed by 4 bases and J by 3 bases, leaving 9 bases between them. In germline, CDR1 is KGHSH, CDR2 LQKENI.

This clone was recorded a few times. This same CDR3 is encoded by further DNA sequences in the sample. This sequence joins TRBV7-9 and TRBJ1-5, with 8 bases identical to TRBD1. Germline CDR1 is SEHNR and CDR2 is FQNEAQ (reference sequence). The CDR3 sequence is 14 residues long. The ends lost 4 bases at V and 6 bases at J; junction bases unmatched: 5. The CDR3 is CASSSDRDGQPQHF. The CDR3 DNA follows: TGTGCCAGCAGCTCGGACAGGGACGGTCAGCCCCAGCATTTT.

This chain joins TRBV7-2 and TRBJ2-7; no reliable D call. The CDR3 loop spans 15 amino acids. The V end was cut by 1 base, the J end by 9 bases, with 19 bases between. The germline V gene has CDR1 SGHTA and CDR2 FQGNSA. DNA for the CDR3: TGTGCCAGCAGCTTAGACGTCTCCCCGCAACGCGGGCAGTACTTC. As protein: CASSLDVSPQRGQYF.

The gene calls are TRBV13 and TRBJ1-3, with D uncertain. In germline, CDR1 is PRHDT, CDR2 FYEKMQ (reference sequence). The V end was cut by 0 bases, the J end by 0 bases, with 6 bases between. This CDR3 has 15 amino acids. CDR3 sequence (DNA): TGTGCCAGCAGCTTAGGCAGCTACTCTGGAAACACCATATATTTT. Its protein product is CASSLGSYSGNTIYF.

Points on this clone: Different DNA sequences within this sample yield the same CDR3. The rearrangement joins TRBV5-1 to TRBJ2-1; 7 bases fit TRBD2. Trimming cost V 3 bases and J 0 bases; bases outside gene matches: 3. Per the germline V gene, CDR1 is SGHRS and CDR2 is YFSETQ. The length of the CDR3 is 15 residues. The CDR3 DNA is TGCGCCAGCAGCTCCCGGACTAGCTCCTACAATGAGCAGTTCTTC. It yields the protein CASSSRTSSYNEQFF.

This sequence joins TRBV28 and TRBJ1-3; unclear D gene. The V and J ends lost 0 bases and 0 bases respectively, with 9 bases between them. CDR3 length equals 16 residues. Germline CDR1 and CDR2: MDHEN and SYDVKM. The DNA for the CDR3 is TGTGCCAGCAGTTTATGGGGCGGCCGCTCTGGAAACACCATATATTTT. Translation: CASSLWGGRSGNTIYF.

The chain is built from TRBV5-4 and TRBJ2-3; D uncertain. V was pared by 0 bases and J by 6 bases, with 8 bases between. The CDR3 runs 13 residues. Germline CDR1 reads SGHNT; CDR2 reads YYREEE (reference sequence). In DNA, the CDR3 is TGTGCCAGCAGCTTGGCCACGGCCGATACGCAGTATTTT. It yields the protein CASSLATADTQYF.

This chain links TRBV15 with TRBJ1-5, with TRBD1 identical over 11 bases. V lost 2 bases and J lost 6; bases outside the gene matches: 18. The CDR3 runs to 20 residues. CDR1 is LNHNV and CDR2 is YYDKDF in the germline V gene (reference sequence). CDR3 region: CATSRRTGGGYAQGGQPQHF. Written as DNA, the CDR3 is TGTGCCACCAGCAGAAGGACAGGGGGCGGGTACGCGCAAGGTGGTCAGCCCCAGCATTTT.

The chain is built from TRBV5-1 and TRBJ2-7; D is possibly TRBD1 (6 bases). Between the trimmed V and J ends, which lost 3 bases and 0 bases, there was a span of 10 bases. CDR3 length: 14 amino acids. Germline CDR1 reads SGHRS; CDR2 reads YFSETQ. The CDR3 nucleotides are TGCGCCAGCAGCTCCACAGGGTACTCCTACGAGCAGTACTTC. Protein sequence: CASSSTGYSYEQYF.

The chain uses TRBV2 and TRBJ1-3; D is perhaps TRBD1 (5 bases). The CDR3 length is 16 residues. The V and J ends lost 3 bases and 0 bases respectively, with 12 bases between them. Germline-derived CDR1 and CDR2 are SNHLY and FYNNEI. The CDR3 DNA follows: TGTGCCAGCAGTGAGGTGGGGCAGGGCTCTGGAAACACCATATATTTT. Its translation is CASSEVGQGSGNTIYF. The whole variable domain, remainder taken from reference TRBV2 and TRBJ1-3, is EPEVTQTPSHQVTQMGQEVILRCVPISNHLYFYWYRQILGQKVEFLVSFYNNEISEKSEIFDDQFSVERPDGSNFTLKIRSTKLEDSAMYFCASSEVGQGSGNTIYFGEGSWLTVV.

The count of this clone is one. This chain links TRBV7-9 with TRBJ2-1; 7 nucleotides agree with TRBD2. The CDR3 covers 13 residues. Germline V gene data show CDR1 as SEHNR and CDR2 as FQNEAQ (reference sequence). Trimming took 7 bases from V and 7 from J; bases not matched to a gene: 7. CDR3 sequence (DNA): TGTGCCAGCACCCCTCGGACTAGAAATGAGCAGTTCTTC. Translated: CASTPRTRNEQFF.

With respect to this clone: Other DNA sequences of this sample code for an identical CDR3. In DNA, the CDR3 is TGCGCCAGCAGCTTACAGGGGGCGGGTACCGGGGAGCTGTTTTTT. This encodes CASSLQGAGTGELFF. This sequence joins TRBV5-1 and TRBJ2-2; 9 bases agree with TRBD1. After removal of 2 bases from V and 5 bases from J, the junction contained 4 bases not matched to a gene. CDR3 size: 15 residues. The germline V gene encodes CDR1 SGHRS and CDR2 YFSETQ.

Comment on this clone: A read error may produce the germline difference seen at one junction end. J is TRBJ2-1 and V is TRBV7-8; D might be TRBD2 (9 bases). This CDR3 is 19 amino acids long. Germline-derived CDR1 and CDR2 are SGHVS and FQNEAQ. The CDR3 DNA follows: TGTGCCAGCAGGCCGACGCCGACAGGGGATGGGGGCCTAGCGGGAATCGGACTCTTC. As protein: CASRPTPTGDGGLAGIGLF.

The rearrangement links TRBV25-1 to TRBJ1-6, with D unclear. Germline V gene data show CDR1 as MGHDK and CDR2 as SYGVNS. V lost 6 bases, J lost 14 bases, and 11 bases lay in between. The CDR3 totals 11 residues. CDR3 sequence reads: CASRDGTTLHF. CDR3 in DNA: TGTGCCAGCAGAGACGGCACGACCCTCCACTTT.

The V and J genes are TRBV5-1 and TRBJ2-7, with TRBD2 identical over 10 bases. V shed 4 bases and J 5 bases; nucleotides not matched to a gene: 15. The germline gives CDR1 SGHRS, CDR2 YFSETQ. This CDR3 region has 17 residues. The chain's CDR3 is CASSLYTGTSVRHEQYF. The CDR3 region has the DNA TGCGCCAGCAGCCTTTACACCGGGACTAGCGTCCGGCACGAGCAGTACTTC.

The CDR3 DNA follows: TGTGCCAGCAACCAGGGTTATAAGCCCCAGCATTTT. It yields the protein CASNQGYKPQHF. The chain recombines TRBV6-1 with TRBJ1-5, with D perhaps TRBD1 (5 bases). V was pared by 7 bases and J by 8 bases, with 12 bases between. The germline gives CDR1 MNHNS, CDR2 SASEGT. The CDR3 runs 12 residues.

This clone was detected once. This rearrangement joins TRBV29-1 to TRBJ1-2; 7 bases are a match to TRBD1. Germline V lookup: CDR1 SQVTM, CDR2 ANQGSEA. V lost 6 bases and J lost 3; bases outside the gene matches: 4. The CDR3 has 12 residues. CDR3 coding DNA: TGCAGCGTATCGGGACAGCACTATGGCTACACCTTC. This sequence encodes CSVSGQHYGYTF.

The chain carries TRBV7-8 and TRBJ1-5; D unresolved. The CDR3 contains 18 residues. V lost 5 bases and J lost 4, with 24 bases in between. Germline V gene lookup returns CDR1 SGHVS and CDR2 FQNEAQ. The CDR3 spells CASSPQARAFRGNQPQHF. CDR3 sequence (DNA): TGTGCCAGCAGCCCTCAAGCCCGGGCCTTCCGTGGAAATCAGCCCCAGCATTTT.

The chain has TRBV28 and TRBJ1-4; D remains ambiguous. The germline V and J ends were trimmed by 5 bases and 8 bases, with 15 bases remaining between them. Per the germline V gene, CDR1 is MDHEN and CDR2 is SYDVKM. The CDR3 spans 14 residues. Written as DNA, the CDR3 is TGTGCCAGCAGTCTTCAAGGACCCCCGGAAAAACTGTTTTTT. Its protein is CASSLQGPPEKLFF.

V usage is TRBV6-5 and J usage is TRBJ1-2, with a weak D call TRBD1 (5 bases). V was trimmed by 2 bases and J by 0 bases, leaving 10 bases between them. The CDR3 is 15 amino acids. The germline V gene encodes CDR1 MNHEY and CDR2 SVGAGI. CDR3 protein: CASSYLQGANYGYTF. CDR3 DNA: TGTGCCAGCAGTTACCTGCAGGGAGCTAACTATGGCTACACCTTC.